The clone carrying this T cell receptor (beta chain) was seen a handful of times. This CDR3 is built from 13 residues. Looked up from germline, CDR1 is SGHRS and CDR2 is YFSETQ. The V and J ends lost 4 bases and 7 bases respectively, with 14 bases between them. TCRdb's copy holds only in-frame clones and misses some; the assay was immunoSEQ multiplex PCR. The sample has 250,000 to 300,000 clones; approximately 85% are singletons. The sample is drawn from a study of blood T cell repertoires in COVID-19. The wider study: Samples came from the United States, Italy and Spain, spanning acute and convalescent COVID-19.

This receptor was obtained from a man in his fifties or sixties with active or convalescent COVID-19. The sequenced sample consisted of peripheral blood. This chain connects TRBV5-1 to TRBJ1-2, with D uncertain. Here the CDR3 DNA reads TGCGCCAGCAGCCCTCCTAACGAGATTGGCTACACCTTC. Amino acids: CASSPPNEIGYTF.